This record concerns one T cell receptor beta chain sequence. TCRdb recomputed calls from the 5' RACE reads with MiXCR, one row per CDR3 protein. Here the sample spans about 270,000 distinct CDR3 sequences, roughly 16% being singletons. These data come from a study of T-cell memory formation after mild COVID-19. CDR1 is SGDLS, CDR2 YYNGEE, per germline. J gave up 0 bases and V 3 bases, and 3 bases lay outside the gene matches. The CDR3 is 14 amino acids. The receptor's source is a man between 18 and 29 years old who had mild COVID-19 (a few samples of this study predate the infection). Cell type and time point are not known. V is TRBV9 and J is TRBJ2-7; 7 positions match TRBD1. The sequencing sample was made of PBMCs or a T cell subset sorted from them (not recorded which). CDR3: CASSGRTGSYEQYF. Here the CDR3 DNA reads TGTGCCAGCAGCGGAAGGACAGGCTCCTACGAGCAGTACTTC.